A single sample is the source of the 28 T cell receptor beta chains below, sequenced in a study of OX40 agonist ivuxolimab in advanced cancers. Method: immunoSEQ multiplex PCR; TCRdb's copy keeps in-frame clones and lacks some. The sample holds roughly 50,000 clones, almost 85% seen once. Sequenced here: CD4+ or CD8+ T cells sorted from blood, sampled in a trial of the OX40 agonist ivuxolimab. These TCRs come from an adult with an advanced solid tumor such as melanoma, head and neck, liver or kidney cancer.

The chain recombines TRBV11-2 with TRBJ2-5; D perhaps matches TRBD1 (6 bases). Germline CDR1 is SGHAT and CDR2 is FQNNGV. V was cut by 4 bases and J by 1 base, with 16 bases left in between. CDR3 length equals 16 residues. The CDR3 DNA sequence: TGTGCCAGCAGCTGGCGGAGCAGGGGTCCCCAAGAGACCCAGTACTTC. Its protein is CASSWRSRGPQETQYF.

The chain combines TRBV2 with TRBJ2-5; 12 bases agree with TRBD2. From germline, CDR1 is SNHLY and CDR2 FYNNEI. The CDR3 spans 16 residues. V gave up 7 bases and J gave up 5 bases; unmatched junction bases: 11. As DNA, the CDR3 is TGTGCCAGCACTAGCGGGAGGGCCGGGCCCGGGGAGACCCAGTACTTC. It yields the protein CASTSGRAGPGETQYF.

J is TRBJ2-7 and V is TRBV9; a possible D gene is TRBD1 (6 bases). Germline CDR1 SGDLS, CDR2 YYNGEE. This CDR3 contains 14 residues. V gave up 1 base and J gave up 7 bases, with 15 bases separating them. CDR3 in DNA: TGTGCCAGCAGCGTAAACTTTTTCAGGGGAGAGCAGTACTTC. Encoded protein: CASSVNFFRGEQYF. Together with reference TRBV9 and TRBJ2-7, the CDR3 gives the full variable domain: DSGVTQTPKHLITATGQRVTLRCSPRSGDLSVYWYQQSLDQGLQFLIQYYNGEERAKGNILERFSAQQFPDLHSELNLSSLELGDSALYFCASSVNFFRGEQYFGPGTRLTVT.

The chain carries TRBV19 and TRBJ2-7, with D possibly being TRBD1 (6 bases). V shed 4 bases and J shed 2 bases, with 12 bases lying between them. The germline V gene encodes CDR1 LNHDA and CDR2 SQIVND (reference sequence). The CDR3 contains 14 residues. The DNA for the CDR3 is TGTGCCAGTAGTAGAGGCAGGGGCGCCTACGAGCAGTACTTC. Encoded protein: CASSRGRGAYEQYF.

The gene calls are TRBV13 and TRBJ1-2; D is perhaps TRBD1 (5 bases). The germline V gene encodes CDR1 PRHDT and CDR2 FYEKMQ (reference sequence). V lost 4 bases and J 1 base, leaving 13 bases between the germline ends. CDR3 length: 15 residues. CDR3 protein: CASSSRDGINYGYTF. For the CDR3, the DNA is TGTGCCAGCAGCTCTAGGGACGGGATTAACTATGGCTACACCTTC.

The J gene is TRBJ2-3, the V gene TRBV5-1; the D gene is possibly TRBD1 (6 bases). V was shortened by 4 bases and J by 3 bases, with 12 bases between the two germline ends. This CDR3 has 14 amino acids. CDR1 and CDR2 from the germline V gene are SGHRS and YFSETQ. The CDR3 nucleotides are TGCGCCAGCAGCCCCACCCAGGGGACAGATACGCAGTATTTT. It is translated as CASSPTQGTDTQYF.

V gene TRBV19 combines with J gene TRBJ2-1; TRBD2 might be the D (6 bases). From germline, CDR1 is LNHDA and CDR2 SQIVND (reference sequence). V was trimmed by 2 bases and J by 8 bases, leaving 16 bases between them. The CDR3 spans 15 residues. The CDR3 nucleotides are TGTGCCAGTAGTATACCGGCGGGGAGTGCCGATGAGCAGTTCTTC. It is translated as CASSIPAGSADEQFF.

The chain joins TRBV2 to TRBJ1-1; no reliable D call. The CDR3 loop spans 14 amino acids. From germline, CDR1 is SNHLY and CDR2 FYNNEI. Between the trimmed V and J ends, which lost 0 bases and 4 bases, there was a span of 9 bases. The CDR3 DNA is TGTGCCAGCAGTGAAGCGGGCGAGAGCACTGAAGCTTTCTTT. Protein sequence: CASSEAGESTEAFF.

The chain combines TRBV6-5 with TRBJ1-5; no clear D. The germline V and J ends were trimmed by 5 bases and 0 bases, with 11 bases remaining between them. CDR1 MNHEY and CDR2 SVGAGI come from the germline V gene. The CDR3 covers 15 residues. This chain's CDR3 is CASSRTAYSNQPQHF. Written as DNA, the CDR3 is TGTGCCAGCAGTCGGACGGCTTATAGCAATCAGCCCCAGCATTTT.

The chain has TRBV7-3 and TRBJ2-1, with 10 bases fitting TRBD2. Trimming removed 2 bases from V and 10 bases from J; junction bases left unmatched: 5. The germline V gene encodes CDR1 SGHTA and CDR2 FQGTGA. The CDR3 has 14 amino acids. CDR3 DNA sequence: TGTGCCAGCAGCTTACTAGCGGGAGCAAGAGAGCAGTTCTTC. Its protein is CASSLLAGAREQFF.

The chain has TRBV28 and TRBJ2-5; D might be TRBD2 (5 bases). Germline V gene lookup returns CDR1 MDHEN and CDR2 SYDVKM. This CDR3 contains 12 residues. Trimming took off 8 bases at V and 1 base at J, with 8 bases between the two ends. CDR3 DNA sequence: TGTGCCAGCGGTGGACTCCAAGAGACCCAGTACTTC. Encoded protein: CASGGLQETQYF.

The chain employs TRBV20-1 and TRBJ2-7; a weak D match, TRBD1 (6 bases). This CDR3 comprises 11 residues. The V gene lost 4 bases and the J gene lost 11 bases, with 15 bases spanning the gap. Germline loops: CDR1 DFQATT, CDR2 SNEGSKA (reference sequence). CDR3 coding DNA: TGCAGTGCTAACGGACAGCTCGGGGAGTACTTC. This gives the protein CSANGQLGEYF.

The chain combines TRBV14 with TRBJ2-2, with 7 positions matching TRBD1. J was trimmed by 7 bases and V by 0 bases; bases with no gene match: 2. Germline CDR1 is SGHDN and CDR2 is FVKESK. The CDR3 consists of 14 residues. Written as DNA, the CDR3 is TGTGCCAGCAGCCAAGATCCAGGGGGCGGGGAGCTGTTTTTT. This sequence encodes CASSQDPGGGELFF.

The genes are TRBV9 and TRBJ2-3; TRBD2 might be the D (6 bases). The CDR3 extends over 17 amino acids. Trimming took 0 bases from V and 5 from J, leaving 19 bases between them. Germline values: CDR1 SGDLS, CDR2 YYNGEE. In DNA form, the CDR3 reads TGTGCCAGCAGCGTAGAGGCTTGGGACGGAGGGCAAGATACGCAGTATTTT. This sequence encodes CASSVEAWDGGQDTQYF.

V gene TRBV12-5 combines with J gene TRBJ2-1, with unresolved D. Germline V gives CDR1 LGHNT, CDR2 FRNRAP. The CDR3 covers 12 residues. V lost 1 base and J 4 bases, leaving 2 bases between the germline ends. In nucleotides, the CDR3 is TGTGCTAGTGGTTTGGAGTACAATGAGCAGTTCTTC. This sequence encodes CASGLEYNEQFF.

This chain joins TRBV5-1 and TRBJ2-7; D gene ambiguous. With 1 base removed from V and 6 bases from J, the gap between germline ends came to 14 bases. Germline CDR1 and CDR2: SGHRS and YFSETQ. The CDR3 extends over 14 amino acids. CDR3 residues: CASSLLEDGLEQYF. CDR3 DNA sequence: TGCGCCAGCAGCTTGCTAGAGGACGGGCTCGAGCAGTACTTC.

The chain links TRBV28 to TRBJ2-1; unclear D gene. CDR1 MDHEN and CDR2 SYDVKM come from the germline V gene. This CDR3 region has 12 residues. Trimming left V 3 bases short and J 10 bases short, with 10 bases between. CDR3 coding DNA: TGTGCCAGCAGTTTGAACCCTATGGAGCAGTTCTTC. Its translation: CASSLNPMEQFF.

The genes are TRBV10-1 and TRBJ1-1; D possibly corresponds to TRBD1 (5 bases). The CDR3 totals 13 residues. Germline loops: CDR1 WNHNN, CDR2 SYGVQD (reference sequence). The ends were cut back, 2 bases at V and 7 bases at J, with 11 bases in the middle. The CDR3: CASSEGGSFEAFF. The CDR3 nucleotides are TGCGCCAGCAGTGAGGGGGGGTCCTTTGAAGCTTTCTTT.

This chain uses TRBV9 with TRBJ1-6, with D possibly being TRBD1 (5 bases). CDR3 length equals 16 residues. The V gene lost 4 bases and the J gene lost 7 bases, with 18 bases spanning the gap. The germline V gene has CDR1 SGDLS and CDR2 YYNGEE. CDR3 sequence: CASSPGGGLGNSPLHF. CDR3 DNA: TGTGCCAGCAGCCCGGGCGGGGGTCTGGGAAATTCACCCCTCCACTTT. The whole variable domain, remainder taken from reference TRBV9 and TRBJ1-6, is DSGVTQTPKHLITATGQRVTLRCSPRSGDLSVYWYQQSLDQGLQFLIQYYNGEERAKGNILERFSAQQFPDLHSELNLSSLELGDSALYFCASSPGGGLGNSPLHFGNGTRLTVT.

This clone has just one count. CDR3 DNA: TGTGCCAGCAGCCCTGGGACTGCTCGCAATGAGCAGTTCTTC. It translates to CASSPGTARNEQFF. The chain carries TRBV5-4 and TRBJ2-1; weak D call: TRBD2 (6 bases). The V gene lost 4 bases and the J gene lost 6 bases, with 14 bases spanning the gap. This CDR3 has 14 amino acids. CDR1 is SGHNT, CDR2 YYREEE, per germline (reference sequence).

This chain uses TRBV5-1 with TRBJ1-1; the D gene is possibly TRBD1 (5 bases). CDR3 length: 16 amino acids. Trimming cost V 6 bases and J 3 bases, with 21 bases left between them. Germline lookup yields CDR1 SGHRS and CDR2 YFSETQ. CDR3 in amino acids: CASTPEPLGGDTEAFF. As DNA, the CDR3 is TGCGCCAGCACCCCCGAGCCCCTCGGGGGGGACACTGAAGCTTTCTTT. Together with reference TRBV5-1 and TRBJ1-1, the CDR3 gives the full variable domain: KAGVTQTPRYLIKTRGQQVTLSCSPISGHRSVSWYQQTPGQGLQFLFEYFSETQRNKGNFPGRFSGRQFSNSRSEMNVSTLELGDSALYLCASTPEPLGGDTEAFFGQGTRLTVV.

V gene TRBV25-1 combines with J gene TRBJ1-2; tentative D call: TRBD1 (6 bases). CDR3 size: 14 residues. Germline CDR1 MGHDK, CDR2 SYGVNS. The V gene lost 3 bases and the J gene lost 6 bases, with 14 bases spanning the gap. CDR3 sequence: CASSDPLGGNGYTF. Written as DNA, the CDR3 is TGTGCCAGCAGTGACCCCCTTGGGGGCAATGGCTACACCTTC.

By sample fraction, this clone is medium-sized. The chain links TRBV5-1 to TRBJ1-2, with unresolved D. Germline CDR1 and CDR2: SGHRS and YFSETQ. The CDR3 sequence is 11 residues long. The germline V and J ends were trimmed by 2 bases and 8 bases, with 7 bases remaining between them. The CDR3 reads CASSFLGGYTF. CDR3 sequence (DNA): TGCGCCAGCAGCTTCCTTGGGGGCTACACCTTC. Supplemented by reference TRBV5-1 and TRBJ1-2, the full variable domain reads KAGVTQTPRYLIKTRGQQVTLSCSPISGHRSVSWYQQTPGQGLQFLFEYFSETQRNKGNFPGRFSGRQFSNSRSEMNVSTLELGDSALYLCASSFLGGYTFGSGTRLTVV.

This chain connects TRBV27 to TRBJ2-5; TRBD1 might be the D (5 bases). Trimming removed 1 base at V and 4 bases at J, with 10 bases between. Germline CDR1 is MNHEY and CDR2 is SMNVEV (reference sequence). The CDR3 spans 14 residues. The CDR3 sequence is CASSLLGQGETQYF. CDR3 bases: TGTGCCAGCAGTTTATTGGGCCAGGGAGAGACCCAGTACTTC.

The chain links TRBV6-6 to TRBJ1-6; no definite D call. The CDR3 extends over 14 amino acids. The V end lost 6 bases, the J end lost 8 bases, and 14 bases lay between the germline ends. The germline V gene has CDR1 MNHNY and CDR2 SVGAGI (reference sequence). CDR3 nucleotides: TGTGCCAGCAGCTACCGTGGGTTTGATTCACCCCTCCACTTT. This sequence encodes CASSYRGFDSPLHF.

This chain uses TRBV28 with TRBJ2-1, with 8 bases matching TRBD1. Germline V gene sequence: CDR1 MDHEN, CDR2 SYDVKM. After removal of 3 bases from V and 12 bases from J, the junction contained 7 bases not matched to a gene. CDR3 length equals 13 residues. The CDR3 coding sequence is TGTGCCAGCAGTTTGGACAGGGTCTCGGCGCAGTTCTTC. This encodes CASSLDRVSAQFF.

This sequence joins TRBV11-3 and TRBJ1-6, with D uncertain. Germline CDR1 reads SGHNT; CDR2 reads YENEEA. The CDR3 runs 13 residues. The ends were cut back, 1 base at V and 10 bases at J, with 8 bases in the middle. CDR3 in DNA: TGTGCCAGCAGCTTAGCTACCGCCTCACCCCTCCACTTT. Translation: CASSLATASPLHF.

V is TRBV2 and J is TRBJ1-1; TRBD1 is a possible D gene (5 bases). Germline-derived CDR1 and CDR2 are SNHLY and FYNNEI. This CDR3 is built from 14 residues. The ends were cut back, 6 bases at V and 11 bases at J, with 22 bases in the middle. The CDR3 coding sequence is TGTGCCAGCAGAGTCTCCCCTCGGACATATGAGGCTTTCTTT. Translated: CASRVSPRTYEAFF.